This record looks at one TCR beta chain sequence and its context. The CDR3 loop spans 14 amino acids. Trimming shortened V by 3 bases and J by 4 bases, and 12 bases separated the two germline ends. Germline V lookup: CDR1 SGHDN, CDR2 FVKESK. The data derive from a study of human T cells and chemical hapten exposure. Extraction of total RNA was performed on unfractionated whole blood. As originally analysed: There were a median of around 97,000 TCRs per sample, with a range from roughly 20,000 to 700,000. TCRdb reanalysed the 5' RACE reads using MiXCR and keeps one entry per CDR3 protein. TCRdb, not the authors, supplied the V and J calls. The repertoire holds tens of thousands of distinct CDR3 sequences, with around a sixth as singletons.

This chain links TRBV14 with TRBJ1-2; possible D gene TRBD1, 6 bases. The source of this sequence is a female donor in good health. CDR3 sequence (DNA): TGTGCCAGCAGCCACTTGAGACAGGCCTATGGCTACACCTTC. Amino acid sequence: CASSHLRQAYGYTF.